This TCR beta chain originates from a study of OX40 agonist ivuxolimab in advanced cancers. CDR1 is SNHLY and CDR2 is FYNNEI in the germline V gene. The V segment lost 7 bases and the J segment 4 bases; nucleotides outside the gene matches: 9. This CDR3 comprises 14 residues. Libraries were prepared by immunoSEQ multiplex PCR; TCRdb keeps only in-frame clonotypes and omits some of them. This sample has tens of thousands of clones, with 70% to 90% found just once. This material consisted of CD4+ or CD8+ T cells sorted from blood, taken in a trial of the OX40 agonist ivuxolimab. V is TRBV2 and J is TRBJ1-2, with 7 positions matching TRBD1. This receptor was identified in an adult with an advanced solid tumor such as melanoma, head and neck, liver or kidney cancer. CDR3: CASTQTQGSYGYTF. The DNA for the CDR3 is TGTGCCAGCACCCAGACACAGGGGAGCTATGGCTACACCTTC.